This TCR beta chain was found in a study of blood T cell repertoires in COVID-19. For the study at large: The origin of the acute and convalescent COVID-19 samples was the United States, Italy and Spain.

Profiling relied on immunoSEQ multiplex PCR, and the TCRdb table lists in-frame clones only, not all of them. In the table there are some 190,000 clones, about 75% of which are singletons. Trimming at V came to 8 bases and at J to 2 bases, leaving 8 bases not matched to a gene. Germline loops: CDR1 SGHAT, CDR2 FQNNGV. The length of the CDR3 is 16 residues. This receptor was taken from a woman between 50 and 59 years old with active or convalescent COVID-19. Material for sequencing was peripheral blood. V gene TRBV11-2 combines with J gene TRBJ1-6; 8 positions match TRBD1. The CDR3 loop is CASSRQGMAYNSPLHF. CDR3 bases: TGTGCCAGCTCCAGACAGGGGATGGCCTATAATTCACCCCTCCACTTT.